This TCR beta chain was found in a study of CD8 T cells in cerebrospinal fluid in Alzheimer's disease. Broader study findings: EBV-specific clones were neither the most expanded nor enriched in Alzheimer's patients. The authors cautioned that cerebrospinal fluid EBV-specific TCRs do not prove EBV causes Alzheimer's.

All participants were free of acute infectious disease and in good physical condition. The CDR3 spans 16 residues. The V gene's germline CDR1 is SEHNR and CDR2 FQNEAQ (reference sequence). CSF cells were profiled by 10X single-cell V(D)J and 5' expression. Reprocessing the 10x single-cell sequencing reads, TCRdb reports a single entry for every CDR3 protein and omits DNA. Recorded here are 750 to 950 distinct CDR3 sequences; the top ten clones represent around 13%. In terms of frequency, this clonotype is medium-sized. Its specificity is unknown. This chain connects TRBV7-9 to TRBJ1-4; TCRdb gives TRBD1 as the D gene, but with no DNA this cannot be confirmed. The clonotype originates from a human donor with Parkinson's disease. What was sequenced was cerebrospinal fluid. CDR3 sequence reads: CASSLATRQIHEKLFF.